The 11 T cell receptor beta chains below all came from one sample that was sequenced in a study of cytomegalovirus exposure and HLA in healthy donors. 13 Jbeta primers and 60 Vbeta primers were used for the PCR. The method was immunoSEQ multiplex PCR; TCRdb's version includes in-frame clones alone and lacks a portion of them. The table includes around 130,000 clones, approximately 85% detected once. The specimen was PBMCs. The source is a woman in her 30s in good health and CMV-seropositive.

This rearrangement joins TRBV27 to TRBJ1-6; D uncertain. The CDR3 length is 12 residues. Germline V CDR1 and CDR2: MNHEY, SMNVEV (reference sequence). Trimming took 6 bases from V and 8 from J, leaving 8 bases between them. The CDR3: CASRRGYSPLHF. The CDR3 DNA sequence: TGTGCCAGCAGGCGGGGTTATTCACCCCTCCACTTT.

The rearrangement links TRBV5-6 to TRBJ2-7; TRBD1 matches 9 bases. This CDR3 contains 15 residues. V dropped 4 bases and J dropped 2; count of bases not matched to a gene: 7. The germline V gene encodes CDR1 SGHDT and CDR2 YYEEEE. CDR3 DNA sequence: TGTGCCAGCAGCGTCTGGGACAGGGTCACCTACGAGCAGTACTTC. Translation gives CASSVWDRVTYEQYF.

The chain has TRBV1 and TRBJ1-5. TRBV1 is reported as a pseudogene. There are 11 residues in the CDR3. CDR3 in DNA: TGCACCAGCCCGAGCAATCAGCCCCAGCATTTT. Translating gives CTSPSNQPQHF.

The chain links TRBV2 to TRBJ2-3; no firm D call. Looked up from germline, CDR1 is SNHLY and CDR2 is FYNNEI. V was clipped by 7 bases and J by 2 bases, with 4 bases between them. This CDR3 region has 11 residues. The chain's CDR3 is CASTFTDTQYF. The CDR3 nucleotides read TGTGCCAGCACCTTCACAGATACGCAGTATTTT.

The J gene is TRBJ2-6, the V gene TRBV4-2, with 7 bases lining up with TRBD1. This CDR3 region has 16 residues. The V gene's germline CDR1 is LGHNA and CDR2 YNFKEQ. Germline trimming cut 1 base from V and 1 base from J; bases unmatched to any gene: 1. CDR3 bases: TGTGCCAGCAGCCAAGCAGGGGGTTCTGGGGCCAACGTCCTGACTTTC. Its translation is CASSQAGGSGANVLTF.

The chain recombines TRBV2 with TRBJ2-7; D might be TRBD1 (6 bases). This CDR3 has 15 residues. The V and J ends lost 7 bases and 1 base respectively, with 17 bases between them. Looked up from germline, CDR1 is SNHLY and CDR2 is FYNNEI. The CDR3 sequence is CASTTPRGGSYEQYF. The CDR3 DNA reads as TGTGCCAGCACCACCCCCAGGGGCGGATCCTACGAGCAGTACTTC.

This chain links TRBV6-5 with TRBJ1-2, with 7 nucleotides matching TRBD1. V lost 5 bases and J lost 10; bases outside the gene matches: 10. The CDR3 extends over 13 amino acids. Germline V lookup: CDR1 MNHEY, CDR2 SVGAGI. The CDR3 bases are TGTGCCAGCAGTACCCCCGGGACAGCCGACTACACCTTC. Translation: CASSTPGTADYTF.

This chain joins TRBV5-6 and TRBJ1-6; D is unresolved. The V gene lost 0 bases and the J gene lost 0 bases, with 13 bases spanning the gap. The germline gives CDR1 SGHDT, CDR2 YYEEEE. The CDR3 is made up of 18 amino acids. CDR3 coding DNA: TGTGCCAGCAGCTTGGGATCAGGCCTAAGCTCCTATAATTCACCCCTCCACTTT. The encoded protein is CASSLGSGLSSYNSPLHF.

The chain has TRBV6-1 and TRBJ2-3, with D possibly TRBD1 on 6 matching bases. The V and J ends lost 3 bases and 5 bases respectively, with 12 bases between them. This CDR3 is built from 14 residues. Per the germline V gene, CDR1 is MNHNS and CDR2 is SASEGT. The CDR3 spells CASSEQTGGDTQYF. The CDR3 region has the DNA TGTGCCAGCAGTGAGCAGACAGGAGGAGATACGCAGTATTTT.

This clone showed up just once. The rearrangement uses TRBV6-1 and TRBJ1-5; possible D gene TRBD1, 5 bases. The CDR3 is 16 amino acids. Germline CDR1 and CDR2: MNHNS and SASEGT. V lost 2 bases and J lost 7, with 18 bases in between. CDR3 coding DNA: TGTGCCAGCAGTGAAATCCGGGGGAGCCTCAACCAGCCCCAGCATTTT. This encodes CASSEIRGSLNQPQHF.

The chain joins TRBV6-5 to TRBJ2-7; TRBD2 agrees at 12 bases. CDR1 is MNHEY, CDR2 SVGAGI, per germline. This CDR3 has 14 amino acids. V gave up 8 bases and J gave up 3 bases; unmatched junction bases: 5. The CDR3 nucleotides read TGTGCCAGCTCTCTAGCGGGAGGGAACTACGAGCAGTACTTC. Its protein is CASSLAGGNYEQYF.